This TCR beta chain is drawn from a study of cytomegalovirus exposure and HLA in healthy donors. Measured with immunoSEQ multiplex PCR; TCRdb has only the in-frame clones, and not every one. Among 300,000 to 400,000 clones listed, about nine tenths were seen once. Trimming pared 5 bases from V and 9 bases from J, leaving 17 bases between. The CDR3 contains 14 residues. Germline-derived CDR1 and CDR2 are SGHTA and FQGNSA. This chain joins TRBV7-2 and TRBJ2-1, with D maybe TRBD2 (5 bases). Input material: PBMCs. This TCR was recovered from a young woman in good health and CMV-seronegative. The CDR3 nucleotides are TGTGCCAGCAGCGTCAGGTACCTAGCCGGTGAGCAGTTCTTC. Translation gives CASSVRYLAGEQFF. The whole variable domain, filled in from reference TRBV7-2 and TRBJ2-1, reads GAGVSQSPSNKVTEKGKDVELRCDPISGHTALYWYRQSLGQGLEFLIYFQGNSAPDKSGLPSDRFSAERTGGSVSTLTIQRTQQEDSAVYLCASSVRYLAGEQFFGPGTRLTVL.